The 31 T cell receptor beta chains listed next were all sequenced from one sample in a study of cytomegalovirus exposure and HLA in healthy donors. Only in-frame clones appear in the TCRdb table, and some are missing; sequencing was by immunoSEQ multiplex PCR. The sample yields about 49,000 clones, almost 95% seen once. Sequencing used PBMCs. These receptor sequences come from a young man in good health and CMV-seronegative.

The chain carries TRBV12-5 and TRBJ2-2, with a weak D call TRBD2 (5 bases). The CDR3 is 17 residues long. Between the trimmed V and J ends, which lost 4 bases and 5 bases, there was a span of 20 bases. CDR1 and CDR2 (germline): LGHNT, FRNRAP. Written as DNA, the CDR3 is TGTGCTAGTGGTTCTCGAGGGAGCGGAGAAGGGACCGGGGAGCTGTTTTTT. Amino acids: CASGSRGSGEGTGELFF. Together with reference TRBV12-5 and TRBJ2-2, the CDR3 gives the full variable domain: DARVTQTPRHKVTEMGQEVTMRCQPILGHNTVFWYRQTMMQGLELLAYFRNRAPLDDSGMPKDRFSAEMPDATLATLKIQPSEPRDSAVYFCASGSRGSGEGTGELFFGEGSRLTVL.

V usage is TRBV9 and J usage is TRBJ2-5; 14 bases map to TRBD2. The germline V gene has CDR1 SGDLS and CDR2 YYNGEE. The ends lost 4 bases at V and 5 bases at J; junction bases unmatched: 7. The CDR3 extends over 16 amino acids. CDR3 coding DNA: TGTGCCAGCAGCTCGGGACTAGCGGGAGTAGGGGAGACCCAGTACTTC. Protein product: CASSSGLAGVGETQYF.

The gene calls are TRBV6-4 and TRBJ2-4; TRBD1 aligns across 10 bases. Germline values: CDR1 MRHNA, CDR2 SNTAGT. The CDR3 spans 17 residues. V dropped 3 bases and J dropped 3; count of bases not matched to a gene: 8. The chain's CDR3 is CASSERQTGGLKNIQYF. CDR3 DNA: TGTGCCAGCAGTGAACGACAGACAGGGGGCCTCAAAAACATTCAGTACTTC.

The chain uses TRBV27 and TRBJ2-2; tentatively, D is TRBD1 (5 bases). CDR1 is MNHEY, CDR2 SMNVEV, per germline (reference sequence). There are 15 residues in the CDR3. The germline V and J ends were trimmed by 2 bases and 2 bases, with 9 bases remaining between them. The CDR3 DNA reads as TGTGCCAGCAGTTTAGCGACAGCAAACACCGGGGAGCTGTTTTTT. Translated, it gives CASSLATANTGELFF.

The V call is TRBV27, the J call TRBJ2-1; possibly TRBD1 for D (5 bases). Deletions cut 6 bases from V and 8 bases from J, with 17 bases between. Germline V lookup: CDR1 MNHEY, CDR2 SMNVEV (reference sequence). The CDR3 length is 14 residues. CDR3 residues: CASRDTGLGDEQFF. The CDR3 DNA is TGTGCCAGCAGGGACACCGGGCTTGGGGATGAGCAGTTCTTC.

J is TRBJ1-1 and V is TRBV12-5, with D uncertain. Germline V gene lookup returns CDR1 LGHNT and CDR2 FRNRAP. The length of the CDR3 is 13 residues. Between the trimmed V and J ends, which lost 2 bases and 10 bases, there was a span of 14 bases. The CDR3 here is CASGLSPTSRAFF. The CDR3 nucleotides read TGTGCTAGTGGTTTGTCCCCGACAAGTCGAGCTTTCTTT.

Only a few counts were recorded for this clone. This chain connects TRBV7-3 to TRBJ2-1; no clear D. CDR1 is SGHTA, CDR2 FQGTGA, per germline. The ends were cut back, 2 bases at V and 9 bases at J, with 8 bases in the middle. The CDR3 loop spans 12 amino acids. CDR3 sequence reads: CASSLVGLEQFF. The CDR3, as DNA: TGTGCCAGCAGCTTAGTTGGGCTTGAGCAGTTCTTC.

This clone was counted a single time. The CDR3 region has the DNA TGTGCCAGCGGCACAGGGCTCGACATTCAGTACTTC. Residues: CASGTGLDIQYF. The gene calls are TRBV7-9 and TRBJ2-4; D possibly corresponds to TRBD1 (6 bases). This CDR3 comprises 12 residues. V was pared by 8 bases and J by 8 bases, with 13 bases between. In germline, CDR1 is SEHNR, CDR2 FQNEAQ (reference sequence).

In this sample, this clone turned up once. This chain connects TRBV18 to TRBJ2-1; 11 positions match TRBD2. Losses at the gene ends were 3 bases for V and 7 bases for J; bases not matched to a gene: 8. CDR1 is KGHSH and CDR2 is LQKENI in the germline V gene. The CDR3 totals 16 residues. The CDR3, as DNA: TGTGCCAGCTCACCCTCACTAGCGGGAGTCGGAAATGAGCAGTTCTTC. It specifies CASSPSLAGVGNEQFF.

The V and J genes are TRBV7-3 and TRBJ2-1, with 8 bases matching TRBD1. The CDR3 consists of 16 residues. J gave up 5 bases and V 1 base, and 7 bases lay outside the gene matches. Germline V gene data show CDR1 as SGHTA and CDR2 as FQGTGA. The CDR3 bases are TGTGCCAGCAGCTTAAGGCCGGACAGGGCGCACAATGAGCAGTTCTTC. This translates into CASSLRPDRAHNEQFF.

The chain is built from TRBV28 and TRBJ2-7; 7 positions agree with TRBD2. The CDR3 length is 15 residues. The V gene end was trimmed by 3 bases and the J gene end by 6 bases; junction bases not matched to a gene: 11. The V gene's germline CDR1 is MDHEN and CDR2 SYDVKM. CDR3 loop: CASSFFGGSAREQYF. CDR3 coding DNA: TGTGCCAGCAGTTTTTTTGGCGGGAGTGCTCGCGAGCAGTACTTC.

The chain uses TRBV7-6 and TRBJ1-3; D may be TRBD1 (6 bases). Germline loops: CDR1 SGHVS, CDR2 FNYEAQ. V dropped 5 bases and J dropped 0 bases, with 11 bases sitting between them. The CDR3 extends over 15 amino acids. The CDR3 reads CASSQGQHSGNTIYF. CDR3 DNA: TGTGCCAGCAGCCAAGGACAGCACTCTGGAAACACCATATATTTT. The whole variable domain, filled in from reference TRBV7-6 and TRBJ1-3, reads GAGVSQSPRYKVTKRGQDVALRCDPISGHVSLYWYRQALGQGPEFLTYFNYEAQQDKSGLPNDRFSAERPEGSISTLTIQRTEQRDSAMYRCASSQGQHSGNTIYFGEGSWLTVV.

The chain uses TRBV7-8 and TRBJ1-1, with D possibly TRBD1 on 5 matching bases. Germline loops: CDR1 SGHVS, CDR2 FQNEAQ. V was cut by 0 bases and J by 11 bases, with 13 bases left in between. The CDR3 length is 13 residues. The CDR3 reads CASSLAGARVAFF. The CDR3 coding sequence is TGTGCCAGCAGCTTAGCGGGCGCCAGGGTCGCTTTCTTT.

The J gene is TRBJ2-1, the V gene TRBV7-3; D ambiguous. CDR3 size: 13 residues. The germline V and J ends were trimmed by 5 bases and 9 bases, with 14 bases remaining between them. Germline V lookup: CDR1 SGHTA, CDR2 FQGTGA. CDR3 loop: CASSLHARAEQFF. The DNA for the CDR3 is TGTGCCAGCAGCCTCCATGCGCGCGCTGAGCAGTTCTTC.

The rearrangement links TRBV6-5 to TRBJ2-5; 7 bases agree with TRBD2. The CDR3 has 15 residues. V shed 6 bases, J shed 5 bases, and the junction held 12 bases outside the gene matches. Per germline, CDR1 MNHEY and CDR2 SVGAGI. CDR3 nucleotides: TGTGCCAGCAGCGCTACGGTGGGACTAACGGAGACCCAGTACTTC. Translated: CASSATVGLTETQYF.

Only one count was recorded for this clone. The chain is built from TRBV2 and TRBJ1-4; TRBD1 matches at 12 bases. The CDR3 loop spans 16 amino acids. The ends lost 5 bases at V and 5 bases at J; junction bases unmatched: 6. From germline, CDR1 is SNHLY and CDR2 FYNNEI. The CDR3 DNA reads TGTGCCAGCAGTAAGGGACAGGGGGCCAGAAATGAAAAACTGTTTTTT. Translation gives CASSKGQGARNEKLFF. The full variable domain, its missing parts supplied by reference TRBV2 and TRBJ1-4, is EPEVTQTPSHQVTQMGQEVILRCVPISNHLYFYWYRQILGQKVEFLVSFYNNEISEKSEIFDDQFSVERPDGSNFTLKIRSTKLEDSAMYFCASSKGQGARNEKLFFGSGTQLSVL.

The gene calls are TRBV5-6 and TRBJ2-7; the D gene is possibly TRBD1 (5 bases). The germline CDR1 and CDR2 sequences are SGHDT and YYEEEE. This CDR3 has 16 residues. V dropped 4 bases and J dropped 2 bases, with 19 bases sitting between them. DNA for the CDR3: TGTGCCAGCAGCCCGGACGGACACCGTATTACCTACGAGCAGTACTTC. Its protein is CASSPDGHRITYEQYF.

CDR3 coding DNA: TGTGCCAGCAGCCCCGGGTCCTCCAACTACCCAGATACGCAGTATTTT. It yields the protein CASSPGSSNYPDTQYF. The chain has TRBV7-9 and TRBJ2-3; no clear D gene. CDR3 length: 16 amino acids. V lost 5 bases to trimming and J lost 4 bases, with 19 bases between them. CDR1 SEHNR and CDR2 FQNEAQ come from the germline V gene (reference sequence).

The genes are TRBV19 and TRBJ2-7, with TRBD1 matching over 10 bases. The V gene end was trimmed by 2 bases and the J gene end by 6 bases; junction bases not matched to a gene: 7. Germline loops: CDR1 LNHDA, CDR2 SQIVND (reference sequence). The CDR3 length is 15 residues. As DNA, the CDR3 is TGTGCCAGTAGTATAACCCCCGGACAGGGGGGCGAGCAGTACTTC. Its translation: CASSITPGQGGEQYF.

CDR3 sequence (DNA): TGTGCCAGCAGTTTACCAGGGAACTATGGCTACACCTTC. Its translation is CASSLPGNYGYTF. This chain connects TRBV28 to TRBJ1-2; the D gene is possibly TRBD1 (5 bases). This CDR3 is built from 13 residues. V gave up 2 bases and J gave up 2 bases, with 6 bases separating them. In germline, CDR1 is MDHEN, CDR2 SYDVKM.

This clone turned up a few times. The chain employs TRBV30 and TRBJ2-7; D is uncertain. The CDR3 covers 12 residues. V was clipped by 2 bases and J by 0 bases, with 5 bases between them. Per the germline V gene, CDR1 is GTSNPN and CDR2 is SVGIG (reference sequence). This CDR3 is CAWSRSSYEQYF. The CDR3 bases are TGTGCCTGGAGTCGGAGCTCCTACGAGCAGTACTTC.

This clone is a singleton in its sample. The J gene is TRBJ2-7, the V gene TRBV15; D is undetermined. V was cut by 8 bases and J by 5 bases, with 13 bases left in between. The length of the CDR3 is 12 residues. Germline V gene lookup returns CDR1 LNHNV and CDR2 YYDKDF (reference sequence). CDR3: CATAYEFHEQYF. The DNA for the CDR3 is TGTGCCACCGCGTATGAGTTCCACGAGCAGTACTTC.

This chain joins TRBV13 and TRBJ2-2; the D is unclear. The germline CDR1 and CDR2 sequences are PRHDT and FYEKMQ (reference sequence). The CDR3 covers 18 residues. V was clipped by 5 bases and J by 2 bases, with 21 bases between them. The CDR3 is CASSPMRLLTLNTGELFF. The CDR3 DNA is TGTGCCAGCAGCCCGATGAGGCTATTGACTTTAAACACCGGGGAGCTGTTTTTT.

The chain carries TRBV9 and TRBJ2-3; the match to TRBD2 covers 10 bases. The ends lost 0 bases at V and 5 bases at J; junction bases unmatched: 6. Germline CDR1 reads SGDLS; CDR2 reads YYNGEE. This CDR3 has 16 amino acids. CDR3 in DNA: TGTGCCAGCAGCGTAGATGGCCTAGCGGGAGTAGATACGCAGTATTTT. It encodes CASSVDGLAGVDTQYF.

The chain links TRBV5-1 to TRBJ2-3; 12 bases are shared with TRBD1. J was trimmed by 3 bases and V by 3 bases; bases with no gene match: 14. CDR3 length: 19 residues. The germline V gene encodes CDR1 SGHRS and CDR2 YFSETQ. This chain's CDR3 is CASSSDRDRGRIFTDTQYF. The CDR3 DNA is TGCGCCAGCAGCTCGGACCGGGACAGGGGGCGAATTTTTACAGATACGCAGTATTTT.

V usage is TRBV19 and J usage is TRBJ2-1; D not certain. This CDR3 is 12 amino acids long. V lost 6 bases and J 7 bases, leaving 10 bases between the germline ends. In germline, CDR1 is LNHDA, CDR2 SQIVND (reference sequence). The CDR3: CASRAPNNEQFF. Here the CDR3 DNA reads TGTGCCAGTAGGGCCCCGAATAATGAGCAGTTCTTC.

The chain is built from TRBV6-5 and TRBJ2-1; TRBD2 is a possible D gene (5 bases). The germline V gene has CDR1 MNHEY and CDR2 SVGAGI. The CDR3 extends over 15 amino acids. Trimming took off 2 bases at V and 5 bases at J, with 13 bases between the two ends. The CDR3, as DNA: TGTGCCAGCAGTTACAAGAGCCACGGGGACAATGAGCAGTTCTTC. Its translation: CASSYKSHGDNEQFF.

The chain links TRBV28 to TRBJ1-1; tentative D call: TRBD1 (6 bases). CDR1 MDHEN and CDR2 SYDVKM come from the germline V gene. This CDR3 has 12 amino acids. The V end was cut by 2 bases, the J end by 10 bases, with 11 bases between. The CDR3 loop is CASSLKGHGAFF. CDR3 in DNA: TGTGCCAGCAGTTTAAAGGGACATGGAGCTTTCTTT.

The V gene is TRBV15, the J gene TRBJ2-1; TRBD2 is a possible D gene (6 bases). The CDR3 contains 15 residues. V was cut by 3 bases and J by 7 bases, with 16 bases left in between. Per the germline V gene, CDR1 is LNHNV and CDR2 is YYDKDF (reference sequence). This CDR3 is CATSRSAGPENEQFF. The CDR3 nucleotides are TGTGCCACCAGCAGGTCGGCGGGGCCTGAGAATGAGCAGTTCTTC.

The gene calls are TRBV7-8 and TRBJ2-1, with TRBD1 as a possible D gene (6 bases). The CDR3 totals 13 residues. V lost 5 bases to trimming and J lost 7 bases, with 12 bases between them. The germline V gene encodes CDR1 SGHVS and CDR2 FQNEAQ. CDR3 nucleotides: TGTGCCAGCAGCCTCACTAGGGGGAATGAGCAGTTCTTC. Residues: CASSLTRGNEQFF.

This clone was seen only once. V is TRBV5-1 and J is TRBJ2-2; D possibly corresponds to TRBD1 (6 bases). The ends were cut back, 1 base at V and 6 bases at J, with 13 bases in the middle. Germline V gene sequence: CDR1 SGHRS, CDR2 YFSETQ. CDR3 length: 15 residues. CDR3 in amino acids: CASSLWGRNAGELFF. As DNA, the CDR3 is TGCGCCAGCAGCTTGTGGGGGCGTAACGCCGGGGAGCTGTTTTTT.